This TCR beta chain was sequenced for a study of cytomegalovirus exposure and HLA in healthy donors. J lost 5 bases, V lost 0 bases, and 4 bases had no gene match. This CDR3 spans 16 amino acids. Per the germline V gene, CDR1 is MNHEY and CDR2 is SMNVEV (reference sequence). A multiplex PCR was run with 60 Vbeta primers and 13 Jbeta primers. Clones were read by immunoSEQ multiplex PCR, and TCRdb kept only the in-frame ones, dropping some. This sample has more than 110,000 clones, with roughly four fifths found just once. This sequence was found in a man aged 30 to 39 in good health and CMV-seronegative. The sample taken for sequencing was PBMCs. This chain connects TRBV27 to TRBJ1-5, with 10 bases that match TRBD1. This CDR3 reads CASSLSGQGVDQPQHF. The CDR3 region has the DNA TGTGCCAGCAGTTTATCCGGACAGGGGGTCGATCAGCCCCAGCATTTT.